This TCR beta chain comes out of a study of Graves' ophthalmopathy and Graves' hyperthyroidism. Study information: The term stable hyperthyroidism indicated an absence of ophthalmopathy within 18 months of follow-up. Findings and caveats of the study: The majority of expanded thyroid clonotypes above 0.001 frequency also occurred in blood.

The study amplified TCR beta CDR3 regions using RNA transcripts. The workflow started with a first-round RT-PCR run with HTBI primers and then moved on to a second-round multiplex PCR. TCRdb itself ran the multiplex PCR reads through MiXCR, one entry per CDR3 protein. This table has some 1.1 million distinct CDR3 sequences, 35% to 40% appearing once. A remark on this clonotype: The antigen is unknown.

The ends were cut back, 0 bases at V and 8 bases at J, with 14 bases in the middle. Germline assignment: CDR1 LNHDA and CDR2 SQIVND (reference sequence). CDR3 length: 16 residues. Patients in the hyperthyroidism group, adults aged 18 to 65, were newly diagnosed, under 2 months' duration. The rearrangement joins TRBV19 to TRBJ1-6; possible D gene TRBD1, 5 bases. The sample comprised peripheral blood or thyroid tissue (not recorded which). The receptor was isolated from an adult man with Graves' hyperthyroidism. DNA of the CDR3: TGTGCCAGTAGTATAGATCGGGCAGGGAGGGATTCACCCCTCCACTTT. The encoded protein is CASSIDRAGRDSPLHF.